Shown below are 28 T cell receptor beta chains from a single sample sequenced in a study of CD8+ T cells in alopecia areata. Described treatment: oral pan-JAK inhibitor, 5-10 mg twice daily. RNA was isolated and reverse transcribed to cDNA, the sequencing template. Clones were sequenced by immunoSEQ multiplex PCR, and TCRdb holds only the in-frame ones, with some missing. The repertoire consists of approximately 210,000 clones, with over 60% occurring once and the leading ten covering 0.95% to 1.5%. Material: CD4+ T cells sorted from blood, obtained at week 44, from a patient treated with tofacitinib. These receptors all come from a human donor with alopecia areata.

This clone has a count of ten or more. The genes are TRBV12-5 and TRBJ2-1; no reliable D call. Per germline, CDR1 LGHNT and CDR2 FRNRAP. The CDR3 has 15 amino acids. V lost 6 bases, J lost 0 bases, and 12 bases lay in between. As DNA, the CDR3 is TGTGCTAGTGGACCTGGTCAGAGCTCCTACAATGAGCAGTTCTTC. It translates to CASGPGQSSYNEQFF.

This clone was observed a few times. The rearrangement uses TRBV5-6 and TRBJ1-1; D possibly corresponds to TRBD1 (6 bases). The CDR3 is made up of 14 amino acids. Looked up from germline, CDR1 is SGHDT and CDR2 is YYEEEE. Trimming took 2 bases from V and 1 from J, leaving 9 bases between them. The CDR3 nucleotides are TGTGCCAGCAGCTTTTCGGACAGGAACACTGAAGCTTTCTTT. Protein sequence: CASSFSDRNTEAFF.

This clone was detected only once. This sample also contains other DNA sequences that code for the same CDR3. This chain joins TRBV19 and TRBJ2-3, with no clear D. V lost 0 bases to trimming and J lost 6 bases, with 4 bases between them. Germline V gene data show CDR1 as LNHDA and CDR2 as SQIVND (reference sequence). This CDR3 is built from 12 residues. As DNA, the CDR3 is TGTGCCAGTAGTATAGAGGGGGATACGCAGTATTTT. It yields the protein CASSIEGDTQYF. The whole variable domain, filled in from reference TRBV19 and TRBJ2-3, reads DGGITQSPKYLFRKEGQNVTLSCEQNLNHDAMYWYRQDPGQGLRLIYYSQIVNDFQKGDIAEGYSVSREKKESFPLTVTSAQKNPTAFYLCASSIEGDTQYFGPGTRLTVL.

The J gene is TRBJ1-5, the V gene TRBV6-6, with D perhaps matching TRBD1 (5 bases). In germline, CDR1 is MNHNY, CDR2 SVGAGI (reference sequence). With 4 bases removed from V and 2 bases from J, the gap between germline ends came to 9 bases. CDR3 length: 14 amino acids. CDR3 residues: CASSSGQGNQPQHF. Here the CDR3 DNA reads TGTGCCAGCAGTTCGGGGCAGGGCAATCAGCCCCAGCATTTT.

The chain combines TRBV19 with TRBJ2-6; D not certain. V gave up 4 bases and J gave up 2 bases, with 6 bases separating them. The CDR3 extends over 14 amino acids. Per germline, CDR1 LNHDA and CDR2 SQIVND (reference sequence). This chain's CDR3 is CASSRSTGANVLTF. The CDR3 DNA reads TGTGCCAGTAGTAGGTCGACTGGGGCCAACGTCCTGACTTTC.

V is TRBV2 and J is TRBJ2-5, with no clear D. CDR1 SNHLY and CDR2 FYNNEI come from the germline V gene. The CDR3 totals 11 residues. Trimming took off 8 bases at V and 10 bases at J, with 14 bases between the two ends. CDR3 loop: CASANLEVQYF. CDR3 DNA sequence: TGTGCCAGCGCGAACCTCGAGGTCCAGTACTTC.

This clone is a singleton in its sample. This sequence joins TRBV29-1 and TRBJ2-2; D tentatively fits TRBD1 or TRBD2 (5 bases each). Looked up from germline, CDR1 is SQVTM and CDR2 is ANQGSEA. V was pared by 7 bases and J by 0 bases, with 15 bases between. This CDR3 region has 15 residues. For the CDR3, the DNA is TGCAGCGGCCGAACCGGGACGGCGAACACCGGGGAGCTGTTTTTT. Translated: CSGRTGTANTGELFF.

This chain's CDR3 is CSVRVGGETQYF. CDR3 nucleotides: TGCAGCGTAAGGGTAGGGGGAGAGACCCAGTACTTC. The chain joins TRBV29-1 to TRBJ2-5; the D gene is possibly TRBD1 (6 bases). Per germline, CDR1 SQVTM and CDR2 ANQGSEA. The CDR3 has 12 residues. The germline V and J ends were trimmed by 6 bases and 4 bases, with 12 bases remaining between them.

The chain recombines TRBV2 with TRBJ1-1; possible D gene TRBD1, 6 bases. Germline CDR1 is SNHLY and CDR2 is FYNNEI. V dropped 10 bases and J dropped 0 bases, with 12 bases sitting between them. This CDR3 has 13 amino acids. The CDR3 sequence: CATTTGMNTEAFF. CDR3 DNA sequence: TGTGCCACCACGACAGGTATGAACACTGAAGCTTTCTTT.

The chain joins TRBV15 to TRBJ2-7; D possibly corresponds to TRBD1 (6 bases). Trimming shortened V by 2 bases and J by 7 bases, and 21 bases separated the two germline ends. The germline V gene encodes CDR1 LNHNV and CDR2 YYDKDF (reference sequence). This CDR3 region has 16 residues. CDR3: CATSRNPRDILLEQYF. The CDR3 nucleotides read TGTGCCACCAGCAGAAATCCTCGGGACATCCTCCTAGAGCAGTACTTC.

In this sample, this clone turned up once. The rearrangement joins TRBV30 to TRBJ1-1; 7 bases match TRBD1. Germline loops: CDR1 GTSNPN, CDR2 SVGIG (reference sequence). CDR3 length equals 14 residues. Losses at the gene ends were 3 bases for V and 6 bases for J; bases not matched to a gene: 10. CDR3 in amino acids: CAWSNLGQLSEAFF. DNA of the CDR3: TGTGCCTGGAGCAACCTGGGACAGCTTTCTGAAGCTTTCTTT.

In DNA form, the CDR3 reads TGCAGCGTTGGTGATAGCGGGGGGGGTTACGAGCAGTACTTC. Residues: CSVGDSGGGYEQYF. The chain links TRBV29-1 to TRBJ2-7, with 11 bases lining up with TRBD2. The CDR3 is 14 amino acids. CDR1 and CDR2 from the germline V gene are SQVTM and ANQGSEA. V lost 4 bases, J lost 4 bases, and 6 bases stayed unmatched.

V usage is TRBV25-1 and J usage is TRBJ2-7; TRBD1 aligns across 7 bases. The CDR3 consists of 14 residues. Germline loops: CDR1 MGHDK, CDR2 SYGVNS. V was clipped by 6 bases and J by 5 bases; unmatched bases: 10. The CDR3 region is CASRRPGQSDEQYF. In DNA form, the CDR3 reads TGTGCCAGCAGGAGACCGGGACAGAGTGACGAGCAGTACTTC.

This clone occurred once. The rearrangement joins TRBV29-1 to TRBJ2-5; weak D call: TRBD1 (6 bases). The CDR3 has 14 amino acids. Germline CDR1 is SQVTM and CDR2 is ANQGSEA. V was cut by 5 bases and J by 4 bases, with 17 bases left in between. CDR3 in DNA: TGCAGCGTTAAACCAACAGGGTTTGGAGAGACCCAGTACTTC. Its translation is CSVKPTGFGETQYF.

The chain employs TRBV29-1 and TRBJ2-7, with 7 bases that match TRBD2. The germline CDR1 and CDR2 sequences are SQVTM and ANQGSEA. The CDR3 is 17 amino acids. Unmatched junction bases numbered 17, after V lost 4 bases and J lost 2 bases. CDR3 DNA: TGCAGCGTTGTACGTAAGCCGCGGGGGACGGTGGCCTACGAGCAGTACTTC. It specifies CSVVRKPRGTVAYEQYF.

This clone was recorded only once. The chain's CDR3 is CASITDGVGANVLTF. The CDR3 DNA is TGTGCCAGCATTACAGACGGTGTTGGGGCCAACGTCCTGACTTTC. The J gene is TRBJ2-6, the V gene TRBV6-6; no reliable D call. V lost 7 bases to trimming and J lost 3 bases, with 13 bases between them. The CDR3 has 15 residues. Germline assignment: CDR1 MNHNY and CDR2 SVGAGI (reference sequence).

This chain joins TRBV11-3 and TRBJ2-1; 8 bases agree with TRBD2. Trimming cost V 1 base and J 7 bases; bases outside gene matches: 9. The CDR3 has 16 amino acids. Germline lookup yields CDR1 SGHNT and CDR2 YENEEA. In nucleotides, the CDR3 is TGTGCCAGCAGCTTAGCGTCGCGGGGGGCGGGTAATGAGCAGTTCTTC. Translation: CASSLASRGAGNEQFF.

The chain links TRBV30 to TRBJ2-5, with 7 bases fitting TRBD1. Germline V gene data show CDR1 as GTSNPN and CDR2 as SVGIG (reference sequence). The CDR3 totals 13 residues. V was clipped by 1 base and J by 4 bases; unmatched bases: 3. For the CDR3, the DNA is TGTGCCTGGAGTGCCGCAGGGGGAGAGACCCAGTACTTC. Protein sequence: CAWSAAGGETQYF.

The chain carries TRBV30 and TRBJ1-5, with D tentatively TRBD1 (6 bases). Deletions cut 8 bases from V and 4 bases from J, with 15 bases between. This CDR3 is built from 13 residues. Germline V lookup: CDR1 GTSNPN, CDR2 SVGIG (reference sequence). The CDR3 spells CALSQGRNQPQHF. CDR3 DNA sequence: TGTGCCCTCTCACAGGGACGAAATCAGCCCCAGCATTTT.

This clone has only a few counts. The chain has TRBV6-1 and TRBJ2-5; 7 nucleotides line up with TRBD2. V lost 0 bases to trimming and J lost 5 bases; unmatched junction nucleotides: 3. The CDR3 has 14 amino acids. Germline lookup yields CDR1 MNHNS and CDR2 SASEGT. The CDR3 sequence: CASSEAKLAETQYF. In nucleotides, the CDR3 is TGTGCCAGCAGTGAAGCTAAACTAGCGGAGACCCAGTACTTC.

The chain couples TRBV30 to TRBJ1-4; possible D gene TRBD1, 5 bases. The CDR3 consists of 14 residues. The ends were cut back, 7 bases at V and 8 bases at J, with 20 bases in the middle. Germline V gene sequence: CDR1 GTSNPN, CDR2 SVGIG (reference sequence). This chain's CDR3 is CASPVGPSNEKLFF. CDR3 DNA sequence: TGTGCCTCTCCAGTGGGACCCTCGAACGAAAAACTGTTTTTT.

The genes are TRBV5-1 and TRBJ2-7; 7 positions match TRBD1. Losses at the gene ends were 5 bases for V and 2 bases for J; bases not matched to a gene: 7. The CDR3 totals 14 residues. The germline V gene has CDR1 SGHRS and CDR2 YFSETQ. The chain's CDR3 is CASRDRDRTYEQYF. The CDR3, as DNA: TGCGCCAGCAGGGATCGGGACAGAACCTACGAGCAGTACTTC.

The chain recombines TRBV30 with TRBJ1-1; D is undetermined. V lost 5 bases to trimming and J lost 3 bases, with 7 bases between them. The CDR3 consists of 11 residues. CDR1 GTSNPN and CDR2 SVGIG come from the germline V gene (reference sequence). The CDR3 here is CAWRIDTEAFF. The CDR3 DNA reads TGTGCCTGGCGGATTGACACTGAAGCTTTCTTT.

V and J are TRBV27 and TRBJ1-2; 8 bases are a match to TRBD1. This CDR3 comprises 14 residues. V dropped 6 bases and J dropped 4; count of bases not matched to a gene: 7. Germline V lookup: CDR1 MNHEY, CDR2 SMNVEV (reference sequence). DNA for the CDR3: TGTGCCAGCAGGAGACAGGGGAATCCCTATGGCTACACCTTC. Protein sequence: CASRRQGNPYGYTF.

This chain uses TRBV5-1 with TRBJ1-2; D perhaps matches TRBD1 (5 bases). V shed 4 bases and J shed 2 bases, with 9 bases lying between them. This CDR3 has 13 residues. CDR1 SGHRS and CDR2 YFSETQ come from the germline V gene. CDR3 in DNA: TGCGCCAGCAGCCAGGAGGGGAACTATGGCTACACCTTC. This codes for CASSQEGNYGYTF.

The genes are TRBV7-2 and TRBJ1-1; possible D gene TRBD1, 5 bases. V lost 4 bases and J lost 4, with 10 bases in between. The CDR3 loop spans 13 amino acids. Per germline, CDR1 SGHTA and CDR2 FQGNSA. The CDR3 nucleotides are TGTGCCAGCAGCTCCGGGGGAAGCACTGAAGCTTTCTTT. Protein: CASSSGGSTEAFF.

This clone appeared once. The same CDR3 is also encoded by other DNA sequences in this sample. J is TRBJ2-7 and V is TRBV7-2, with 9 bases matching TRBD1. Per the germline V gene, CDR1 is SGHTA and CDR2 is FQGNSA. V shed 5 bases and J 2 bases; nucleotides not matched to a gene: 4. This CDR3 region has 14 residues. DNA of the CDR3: TGTGCCAGCAGCCCGGGACAGGGCCCCTACGAGCAGTACTTC. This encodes CASSPGQGPYEQYF.

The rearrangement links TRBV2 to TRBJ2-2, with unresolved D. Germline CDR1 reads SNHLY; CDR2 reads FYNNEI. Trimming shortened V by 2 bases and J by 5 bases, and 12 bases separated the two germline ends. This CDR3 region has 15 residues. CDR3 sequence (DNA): TGTGCCAGCAGTGAACAGACACCCCCAACCGGGGAGCTGTTTTTT. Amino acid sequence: CASSEQTPPTGELFF.